The 17 T cell receptor beta chains given below trace back to one sample, sequenced in a study of cytomegalovirus exposure and HLA in healthy donors. The PCR used 60 Vbeta and 13 Jbeta primers. Assay used: immunoSEQ multiplex PCR; TCRdb lists only in-frame clones, some missing. The sample holds about 210,000 clones; about three quarters are singletons and the top ten take around 0.45%. The sample comprised PBMCs. The receptors were gathered from a boy aged 5-17 years in good health and CMV-seronegative.

This chain links TRBV5-5 with TRBJ2-1; TRBD2 is a possible D gene (5 bases). This CDR3 is 15 amino acids long. The germline V and J ends were trimmed by 4 bases and 2 bases, with 13 bases remaining between them. Germline CDR1 and CDR2: SGHKS and YYEKEE (reference sequence). The chain's CDR3 is CASSGSGLAYNEQFF. DNA for the CDR3: TGTGCCAGCAGCGGGTCTGGACTGGCCTACAATGAGCAGTTCTTC.

In the case of this clone: This CDR3 is also generated by other DNA sequences in the sample. The chain links TRBV6-1 to TRBJ1-5; TRBD1 agrees at 7 bases. The CDR3 totals 13 residues. Looked up from germline, CDR1 is MNHNS and CDR2 is SASEGT. V dropped 4 bases and J dropped 7; count of bases not matched to a gene: 4. Here the CDR3 reads CASSARGDQPQHF. For the CDR3, the DNA is TGTGCCAGCAGTGCCAGGGGGGACCAGCCCCAGCATTTT.

The rearrangement links TRBV9 to TRBJ1-1; D gene unclear. The germline CDR1 and CDR2 sequences are SGDLS and YYNGEE. Trimming cost V 3 bases and J 0 bases, with 12 bases left between them. There are 15 residues in the CDR3. The CDR3 DNA is TGTGCCAGCAGCGGATCCGAAGACATGAACACTGAAGCTTTCTTT. Amino acids: CASSGSEDMNTEAFF.

V usage is TRBV7-2 and J usage is TRBJ1-1, with D unresolved. The CDR3 has 13 residues. Trimming removed 0 bases at V and 14 bases at J, with 16 bases between. Germline V lookup: CDR1 SGHTA, CDR2 FQGNSA. In DNA, the CDR3 is TGTGCCAGCAGCTTAGCTTCTTCGAGAATGATCTTCTTT. It specifies CASSLASSRMIFF.

The chain combines TRBV11-3 with TRBJ1-1, with 8 positions matching TRBD1. The J segment lost 5 bases and the V segment lost 5 bases, leaving 7 bases of the junction unmatched. Germline V gene lookup returns CDR1 SGHNT and CDR2 YENEEA. The CDR3 is 14 amino acids. The CDR3 nucleotides are TGTGCCAGCAGCACGACAGGGGTAAAGACTGAAGCTTTCTTT. Protein: CASSTTGVKTEAFF.

This sequence joins TRBV29-1 and TRBJ1-3; D is unclear. The germline V gene encodes CDR1 SQVTM and CDR2 ANQGSEA. V was trimmed by 4 bases and J by 3 bases, leaving 10 bases between them. This CDR3 contains 13 residues. CDR3 nucleotide sequence: TGCAGCGTTGTCCTAGGACTTGGAAACACCATATATTTT. The encoded protein is CSVVLGLGNTIYF.

The chain joins TRBV7-8 to TRBJ1-5; TRBD1 aligns across 7 bases. Trimming took 0 bases from V and 5 from J; bases not matched to a gene: 10. Germline values: CDR1 SGHVS, CDR2 FQNEAQ. This CDR3 is 17 amino acids long. CDR3 nucleotide sequence: TGTGCCAGCAGCTTAGCCCCCTCGGGGACAGAGGATCAGCCCCAGCATTTT. Residues: CASSLAPSGTEDQPQHF.

V and J are TRBV6-4 and TRBJ2-1; 12 bases are shared with TRBD2. Germline values: CDR1 MRHNA, CDR2 SNTAGT. The CDR3 is made up of 18 amino acids. V lost 6 bases, J lost 0 bases, and 9 bases stayed unmatched. CDR3 sequence reads: CASSPGLAGRGSYNEQFF. The CDR3 nucleotides are TGTGCCAGCAGCCCCGGACTAGCGGGGAGGGGCTCCTACAATGAGCAGTTCTTC.

This clone showed up just a few times. The chain carries TRBV7-2 and TRBJ1-1; possible D gene TRBD1, 6 bases. V was clipped by 4 bases and J by 2 bases, with 14 bases between them. Germline V gene sequence: CDR1 SGHTA, CDR2 FQGNSA. This CDR3 has 15 residues. CDR3 nucleotide sequence: TGTGCCAGCAGCTCTACCGGGACAAGCAACACTGAAGCTTTCTTT. Translation gives CASSSTGTSNTEAFF.

The V gene is TRBV2, the J gene TRBJ2-7, with 9 bases fitting TRBD2. Germline V gene data show CDR1 as SNHLY and CDR2 as FYNNEI. V shed 6 bases, J shed 0 bases, and the junction held 3 bases outside the gene matches. This CDR3 has 14 residues. The DNA for the CDR3 is TGTGCCAGCAGGCTAGCGGGGAGCTCCTACGAGCAGTACTTC. It specifies CASRLAGSSYEQYF.

V usage is TRBV5-1 and J usage is TRBJ2-7, with TRBD1 matching over 7 bases. The V segment lost 4 bases and the J segment 2 bases; nucleotides outside the gene matches: 12. The CDR3 contains 16 residues. Germline V gene sequence: CDR1 SGHRS, CDR2 YFSETQ. The CDR3 loop is CASSLDGNRGPYEQYF. CDR3 coding DNA: TGCGCCAGCAGCCTGGATGGAAACAGGGGACCCTACGAGCAGTACTTC.

The chain is built from TRBV30 and TRBJ1-2, with 7 bases lining up with TRBD1. CDR3 length: 14 amino acids. V was clipped by 7 bases and J by 4 bases; unmatched bases: 12. CDR1 and CDR2 (germline): GTSNPN, SVGIG (reference sequence). In nucleotides, the CDR3 is TGTGCCTCGTGGACAGGTTCTTGGTTCTATGGCTACACCTTC. As protein: CASWTGSWFYGYTF.

The V and J genes are TRBV6-6 and TRBJ2-5; possible D gene TRBD1, 5 bases. The J call may be wrong; the DNA end is better matched by TRBJ2-7. Germline lookup yields CDR1 MNHNY and CDR2 SVGAGI (reference sequence). CDR3 size: 14 residues. CDR3: CASSPPGNVYEQYF. The CDR3 bases are TGTGCCAGCAGCCCGCCAGGGAACGTCTACGAGCAGTACTTC.

The V gene is TRBV6-5, the J gene TRBJ1-2, with TRBD1 identical over 9 bases. The CDR3 sequence is 13 residues long. Germline V gene sequence: CDR1 MNHEY, CDR2 SVGAGI. The V gene end was trimmed by 5 bases and the J gene end by 6 bases; junction bases not matched to a gene: 4. In DNA, the CDR3 is TGTGCCAGCAGTGTAAGGACAGGGGATGGCTACACCTTC. It yields the protein CASSVRTGDGYTF.

This clone has a handful of counts. The V and J genes are TRBV6-1 and TRBJ1-2, with D tentatively TRBD1 (5 bases). V lost 3 bases and J 3 bases, leaving 11 bases between the germline ends. The CDR3 is 14 residues long. Germline V gene sequence: CDR1 MNHNS, CDR2 SASEGT. In nucleotides, the CDR3 is TGTGCCAGCAGTGAGGGGGAGGAGTACTATGGCTACACCTTC. This translates into CASSEGEEYYGYTF.

J is TRBJ1-1 and V is TRBV4-1, with 8 positions matching TRBD1. Losses at the gene ends were 1 base for V and 4 bases for J; bases not matched to a gene: 5. Germline assignment: CDR1 MGHRA and CDR2 YSYEKL. The CDR3 length is 15 residues. The CDR3 DNA is TGCGCCAGCAGCCAAGGCAGGGGGCAGGTCACTGAAGCTTTCTTT. It codes for CASSQGRGQVTEAFF.

This clone has only a few counts. This sequence joins TRBV5-1 and TRBJ2-2; tentatively, D is TRBD2 (6 bases). Looked up from germline, CDR1 is SGHRS and CDR2 is YFSETQ. V was trimmed by 4 bases and J by 4 bases, leaving 11 bases between them. This CDR3 has 14 amino acids. DNA of the CDR3: TGCGCCAGCAGCCCGGGACTGTTCACCGGGGAGCTGTTTTTT. Translation gives CASSPGLFTGELFF. The whole variable domain, remainder taken from reference TRBV5-1 and TRBJ2-2, is KAGVTQTPRYLIKTRGQQVTLSCSPISGHRSVSWYQQTPGQGLQFLFEYFSETQRNKGNFPGRFSGRQFSNSRSEMNVSTLELGDSALYLCASSPGLFTGELFFGEGSRLTVL.